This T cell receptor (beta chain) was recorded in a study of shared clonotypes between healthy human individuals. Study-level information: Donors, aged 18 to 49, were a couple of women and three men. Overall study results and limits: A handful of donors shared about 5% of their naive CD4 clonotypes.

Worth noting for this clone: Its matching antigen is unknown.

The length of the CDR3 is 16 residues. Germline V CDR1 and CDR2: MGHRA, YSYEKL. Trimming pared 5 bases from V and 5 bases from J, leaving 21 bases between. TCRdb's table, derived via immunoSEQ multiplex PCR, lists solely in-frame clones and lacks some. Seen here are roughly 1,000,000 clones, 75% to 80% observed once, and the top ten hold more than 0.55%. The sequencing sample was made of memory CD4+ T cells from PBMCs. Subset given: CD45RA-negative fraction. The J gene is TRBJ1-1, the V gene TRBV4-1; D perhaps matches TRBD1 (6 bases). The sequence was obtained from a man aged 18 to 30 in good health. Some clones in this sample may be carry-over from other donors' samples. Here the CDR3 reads CASSTPLRTRGTEAFF. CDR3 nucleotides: TGCGCCAGCAGCACCCCACTGAGGACAAGGGGGACTGAAGCTTTCTTT.